This T cell receptor (beta chain) came from a study of blood T cell repertoires in COVID-19 (TCRdb year 2020). Turning to the overall study: Samples from collaborators originated in the United States, Italy and Spain and spanned both the acute and convalescent phases of COVID-19. The sample metadata nearly always contained a de-identified subject ID, COVID-19 status, age in years and sex. HLA class I and class II types, where available, came from metadata supplied by the sample provider rather than from assay-based typing. The repertoires were released in a freely available public database meant as a resource for research on the immune response to SARS-CoV-2. Samples came from the ongoing ImmuneRACE study (first 160 participants) plus 1,254 subjects from 6 global collaborators. Subjects who had been exposed to COVID-19, were actively infected with it, or had recovered from it provided the deeply sampled blood TCRbeta repertoires that made up the dataset. The prospective study material was composed of cDNA or gDNA derived from T cells, B-cell-depleted T cells, or PBMCs. Findings and caveats that apply to the study as a whole: The amount of clinical and demographic metadata varied by source and participant and was provided uncurated.

TCRbeta CDR3 regions were amplified from genomic DNA using the immunoSEQ Assay, a bias-controlled multiplex PCR. The study's own analysis went as follows. The number of nucleated cells in each sample was estimated by amplification of reference gene primers within the assay. Sequence reads were collapsed and filtered to measure the absolute abundance of every unique TCRbeta CDR3 rearrangement. For each sample, productive Simpson clonality was calculated as the square root of Simpson's diversity index across productive rearrangements. The source is immuneACCESS, and TCRdb retained only in-frame sequences with V and J called. Part of the clones is not carried over; for the studies checked, unresolved V genes explain less than half of this, and the remainder is unexplained. V and J calls and clone size come straight from that table; D and trimming were deduced from the DNA. Across this sample there are around 310,000 clones, with around nine tenths seen only once. The ten largest clones represent nearly 7% of the sample.

One collaborating source in Seattle enrolled patients while the patients were actively infected and followed the patients over time throughout the course of disease. Collaborating institutions collected whole blood in K2EDTA tubes following their own protocols. For TCRbeta analysis, collaborators shipped samples in one of three forms: frozen whole blood, isolated PBMCs, or DNA extracted from either of those sample types. CDR1 and CDR2, per the germline V gene, are KGHSH and LQKENI. Inclusive of the bounding cysteine and phenylalanine, the CDR3 is 16 residues long. The read is trimmed to its CDR3 DNA, 48 bases read in frame from base 1. V lost 6 bases and J lost 0 bases; the stretch between them is 12 bases long. Comment on this clone: No antigen is known for it. Base qualities are not at hand, and no much larger clone is one base apart.

The material sequenced was peripheral blood. The V gene is TRBV18 and the J gene is TRBJ2-6, with the D segment identity uncertain. This receptor was taken from a woman aged 30 to 39 with COVID-19, enrolled during active disease. The nucleotides read TGTGCCAGCTCCCCCTACCCTAGCTCTGGGGCCAACGTCCTGACTTTC. Protein translation: CASSPYPSSGANVLTF.